This T cell receptor (beta chain) was sequenced for a study of T cell responses to AZD1222 COVID-19 vaccine (dated by TCRdb to the early 2020s). With respect to the entire study: AZD1222 recipients given second doses at about 4 weeks or at about 12 weeks were pooled, since spike-specific TCR depth and breadth were not found to differ between the two schedules. TCR sequencing covered some 240 trial participants: 207 given two doses of AZD1222 and 26 given two doses of MenACWY control vaccine. Trial participants were enrolled by age into 18-55, 56-69 and 70-plus year subgroups, with roughly 160, 29 and 62 TCR-sequenced participants respectively.

Comments on this clone: The antigen it binds to is not known. Nothing much larger sits one base from this clone, and base qualities are not available.

CDR3 length: 13 amino acids, cysteine to phenylalanine. Of all the DNA, just the CDR3 is kept, 39 bases in frame from base 1. CDR1 and CDR2, looked up from the germline V gene, are KGHSH and LQKENI. The V and J ends are trimmed by 6 bases and 5 bases, leaving 13 bases between them. The label giving this sample's time point can be read as: baseline before first vaccination. Vaccinee samples were obtained from the UK trials COV001 and COV002, which included a single-blind randomized controlled phase 2/3 trial of AZD1222 (ChAdOx1 nCoV-19) in healthy adults. For TCRbeta chain sequencing, PBMC samples from trial participants were taken at day 0 and at day 28 after the second dose. The investigation overall reported the following: The 56-69-year group was small, and its depth increase did not reach significance, likely because of low power. No day 14 peak-response samples were available, so repertoires were characterized only after the peak T cell response. Vaccine-associated CD4 TCRs spanned the whole spike protein, with dominant responses in regions 160-218 and 743-854. Reportedly, almost half of the unique spike-specific TCRs recognized epitopes lying outside the regions that are mutated in the B.1.351 and B.1.1.7 variants. Conclusions about previously exposed vaccinees were limited because only six AZD1222 recipients were SARS-CoV-2 seropositive at baseline. Most participants were white British and females outnumbered males, and the authors suggested that clonal diversity may have been underestimated. A significant rise in spike-specific TCR breadth and depth was observed after two AZD1222 doses relative to day 0 and relative to MenACWY recipients.

The CDR3 regions of human TCRbeta chains were subjected to immunosequencing. The authors' pipeline ran thus. TCRs in the repertoires were matched against a reference library of SARS-CoV-2-specific TCRs that had been generated with the MIRA antigen-specificity platform. Breadth meant the fraction of unique TCRs that were SARS-CoV-2-associated, whereas depth meant the fraction of total T cells that were SARS-CoV-2-associated. Using the MIRA data, each spike-specific TCR was assigned both to the spike region to which the TCR was reactive and to a CD4 or CD8 class. Log10-transformed breadth and depth values were compared by one-way ANOVA with Sidak's multiple comparisons tests. TCRdb took over this immuneACCESS table, retaining in-frame rearrangements with V and J assigned. Such tables are incomplete; in checked studies, under half of the missing clones stem from an unresolved V gene, and the remainder is unexplained. D and trimming come from the DNA, and the V and J calls and clone size come from that table. Present in this sample are approximately 89,000 clones, about 88% of which were seen just once. Roughly 13% of the sample is in the top ten clones.

The V gene is TRBV18 and the J gene is TRBJ1-1, with a weak D call of TRBD1 (5 bases match). This TCR was recovered from an adult in good health. Sequences were derived from peripheral blood, sampled on day 0 of AZD1222 vaccination. At the DNA level, the sequence is TGTGCCAGCTCGAGGGACGGATCGACTGAAGCTTTCTTT. Translated, this is CASSRDGSTEAFF.